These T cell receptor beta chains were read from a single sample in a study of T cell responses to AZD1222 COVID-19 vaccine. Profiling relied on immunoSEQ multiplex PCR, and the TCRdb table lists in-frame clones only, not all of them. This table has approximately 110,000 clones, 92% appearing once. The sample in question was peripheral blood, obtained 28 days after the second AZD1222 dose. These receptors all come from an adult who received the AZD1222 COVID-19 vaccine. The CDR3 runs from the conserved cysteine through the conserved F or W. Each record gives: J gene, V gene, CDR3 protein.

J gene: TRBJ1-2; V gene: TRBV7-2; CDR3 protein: CASSLGRNYGYTF
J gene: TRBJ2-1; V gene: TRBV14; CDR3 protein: CASSHGLYNEQFF
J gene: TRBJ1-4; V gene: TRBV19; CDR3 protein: CASNQGVREKLFF
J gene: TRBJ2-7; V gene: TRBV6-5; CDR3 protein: CASSYPGTEEQYF
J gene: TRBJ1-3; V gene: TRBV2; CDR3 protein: CASVNQDFSGNTIYF
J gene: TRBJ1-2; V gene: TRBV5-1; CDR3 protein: CASSLTWDIITDGYTF
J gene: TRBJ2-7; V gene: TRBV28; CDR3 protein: CASEKLDRYEQYF
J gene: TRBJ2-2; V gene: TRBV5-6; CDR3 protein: CASSLLRPNTGELFF
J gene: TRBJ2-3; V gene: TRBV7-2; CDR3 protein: CASSETSGGADTQYF
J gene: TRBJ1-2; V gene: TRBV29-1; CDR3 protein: CSVGPGIFFNGYTF
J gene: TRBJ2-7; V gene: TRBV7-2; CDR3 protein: CASSLDLYEQYF
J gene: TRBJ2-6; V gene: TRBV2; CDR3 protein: CASRPRVRAGANVLTF
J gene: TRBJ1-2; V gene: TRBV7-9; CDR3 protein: CASSSTSMDRARLEGYTF
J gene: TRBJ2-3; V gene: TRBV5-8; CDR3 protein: CASSWGQGGTDTQYF
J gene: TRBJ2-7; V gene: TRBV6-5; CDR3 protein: CASTGTDHYEQYF
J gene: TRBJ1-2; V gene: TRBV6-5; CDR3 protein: CASSAGQGQHYGYTF
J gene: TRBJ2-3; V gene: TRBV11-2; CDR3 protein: CASSFTKRGGSDTQYF
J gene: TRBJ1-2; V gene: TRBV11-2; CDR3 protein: CASSLDLQGGGYTF
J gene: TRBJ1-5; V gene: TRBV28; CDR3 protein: CATLTRQSNQPQHF
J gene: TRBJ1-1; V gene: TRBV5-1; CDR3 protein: CASKGPLHTEAFF
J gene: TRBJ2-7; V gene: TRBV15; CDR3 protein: CATSPARARYEQYF
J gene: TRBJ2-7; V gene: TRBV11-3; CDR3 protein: CASSQRDGLEQYF
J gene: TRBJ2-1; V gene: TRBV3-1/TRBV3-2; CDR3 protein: CASSQGLAGASEQFF
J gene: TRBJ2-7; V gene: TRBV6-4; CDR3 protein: CASRYPGGSSYEQYF
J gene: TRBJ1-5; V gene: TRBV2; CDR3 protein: CASSEGFTGQPQHF
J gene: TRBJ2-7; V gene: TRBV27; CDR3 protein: CASILDRDGTYEQYF
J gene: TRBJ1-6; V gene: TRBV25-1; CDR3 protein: CASSERSSGQGRSPLHF
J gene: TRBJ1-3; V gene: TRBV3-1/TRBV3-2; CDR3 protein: CASSQGGGNTIYF
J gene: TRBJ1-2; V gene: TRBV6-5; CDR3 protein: CASSNRGRLGYTF
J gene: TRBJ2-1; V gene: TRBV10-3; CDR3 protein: CATSSDREQFF
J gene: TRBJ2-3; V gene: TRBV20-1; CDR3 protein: CSASREDGGDTQYF
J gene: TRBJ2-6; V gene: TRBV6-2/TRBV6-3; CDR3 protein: CASSYAGGSGANVLTF
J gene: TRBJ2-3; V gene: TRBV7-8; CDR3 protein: CASSLVSGRSRNTQYF
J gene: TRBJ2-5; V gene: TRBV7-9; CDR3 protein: CASSQTGFGQETQYF
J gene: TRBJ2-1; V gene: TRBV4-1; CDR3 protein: CASSQGQGDEQFF
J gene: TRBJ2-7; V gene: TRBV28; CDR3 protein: CASSPSQGGQQYF
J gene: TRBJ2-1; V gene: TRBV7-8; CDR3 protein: CASSQRPDSSYNEQFF
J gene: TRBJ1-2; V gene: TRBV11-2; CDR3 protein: CASSSTGGYGYTF
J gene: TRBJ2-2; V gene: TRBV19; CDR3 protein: CASSGRASGGLFF
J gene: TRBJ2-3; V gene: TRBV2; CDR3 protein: CAGRQSSTDTQYF
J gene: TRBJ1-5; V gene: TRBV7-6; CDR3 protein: CASSPTQAINQPQHF
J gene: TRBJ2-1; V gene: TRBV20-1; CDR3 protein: CSASSGIIEQFF
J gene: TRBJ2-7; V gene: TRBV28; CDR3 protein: CASGRGRYEQYF
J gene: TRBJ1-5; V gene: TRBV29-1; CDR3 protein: CSVGTDSNQPQHF
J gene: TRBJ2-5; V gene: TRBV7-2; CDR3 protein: CASSFLGAQYF
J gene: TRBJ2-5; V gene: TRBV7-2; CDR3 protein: CASSKRDIPLETQYF
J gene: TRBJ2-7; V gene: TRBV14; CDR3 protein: CASSEIGTLSYEQYF
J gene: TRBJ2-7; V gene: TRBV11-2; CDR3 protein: CASSFVTGVLSYEQYF
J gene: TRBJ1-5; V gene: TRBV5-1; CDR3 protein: CASSLEGSNQPQHF
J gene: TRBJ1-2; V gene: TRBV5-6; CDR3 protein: CASNNAPGEQDGYTF
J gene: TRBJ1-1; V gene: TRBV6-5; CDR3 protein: CASSPRDGGGTEAFF
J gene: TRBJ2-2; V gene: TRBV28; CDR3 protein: CASSPLIGELFF
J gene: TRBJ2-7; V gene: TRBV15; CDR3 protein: CATSRDLREEQYF